The TCR beta chain under discussion was sequenced for a study of HIV-infected children after antiretroviral therapy interruption. Treatment: PENTA 11 planned treatment interruption arm or continuous ART arm. In this sample, this clonotype turned up many times. Unique molecular identifiers were included in an RNA-based 3' RACE TCR library. In TCRdb, the 3' RACE reads were re-called with MiXCR into one record per CDR3 protein. The sample consists of more than 40,000 distinct CDR3 sequences, around 4.1% of them appearing once. The CDR3 is 13 residues long. Trimming shortened V by 8 bases and J by 2 bases, and 7 bases separated the two germline ends. CDR1 and CDR2 (germline): ENHRY, SYGVKD.

Sequencing was performed on CD45RA+ CD4+ T cells from PBMCs, pooled from several time points, taken from a donor given antiretroviral therapy, either interrupted or continuous. Regarding subset: naive CD4+ CD45RA+ CD45RO- T cells. The source of this sequence is a pool of human donors with HIV. The chain combines TRBV10-3 with TRBJ2-6, with TRBD2 as a possible D gene (5 bases). CDR3 sequence reads: CAILGAGANVLTF. The CDR3 coding sequence is TGTGCCATCCTCGGGGCTGGGGCCAACGTCCTGACTTTC.